This T cell receptor (beta chain) was found in a study of PD-1 blockade in classical Hodgkin lymphoma. Study-wide results and limits: There was a significant rise in CD4+ TCR diversity by C4D1, with no such rise for CD8+.

With respect to this clone: The antigen remains unidentified.

Some clones are missing from TCRdb's copy, which holds only in-frame ones; the method was immunoSEQ multiplex PCR. The sample consists of about 17,000 clones, roughly 79% of them appearing once. Noted time point: cycle 4 day 1 (C4D1), after around six weeks of nivolumab. Following autologous stem cell transplantation, relapse occurred in every patient, and exposure to brentuximab vedotin varied. It was by magnetic negative selection that CD4+ T cells were purified from thawed PBMCs. This CDR3 is built from 13 residues. After removal of 5 bases from V and 6 bases from J, the junction contained 4 bases not matched to a gene. Germline loops: CDR1 SEHNR, CDR2 FQNEAQ (reference sequence).

V and J are TRBV7-9 and TRBJ1-5; 7 nucleotides line up with TRBD1. Specimen: CD4+ T cells from blood, collected before the fourth cycle of nivolumab. This TCR was recovered from a human donor with classical Hodgkin lymphoma. This chain's CDR3 is CASSEGGGQPQHF. In nucleotides, the CDR3 is TGTGCCAGCAGCGAAGGGGGCGGTCAGCCCCAGCATTTT.